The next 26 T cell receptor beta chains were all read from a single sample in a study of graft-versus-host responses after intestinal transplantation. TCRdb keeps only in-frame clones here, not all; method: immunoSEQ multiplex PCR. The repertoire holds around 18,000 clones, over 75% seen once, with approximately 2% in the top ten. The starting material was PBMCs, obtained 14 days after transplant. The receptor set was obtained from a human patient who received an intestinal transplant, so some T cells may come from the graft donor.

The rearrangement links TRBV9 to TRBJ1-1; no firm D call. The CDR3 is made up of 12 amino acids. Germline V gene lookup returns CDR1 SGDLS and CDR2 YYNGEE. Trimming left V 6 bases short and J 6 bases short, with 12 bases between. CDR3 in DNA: TGTGCCAGCACCCCGGTGGAAGCTGAAGCTTTCTTT. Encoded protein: CASTPVEAEAFF. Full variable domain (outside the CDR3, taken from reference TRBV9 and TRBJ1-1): DSGVTQTPKHLITATGQRVTLRCSPRSGDLSVYWYQQSLDQGLQFLIQYYNGEERAKGNILERFSAQQFPDLHSELNLSSLELGDSALYFCASTPVEAEAFFGQGTRLTVV.

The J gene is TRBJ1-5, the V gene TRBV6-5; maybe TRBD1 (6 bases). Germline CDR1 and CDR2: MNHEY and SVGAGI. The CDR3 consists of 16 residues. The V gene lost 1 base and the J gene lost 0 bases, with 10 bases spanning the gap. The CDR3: CASSYLGTNSNQPQHF. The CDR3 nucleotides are TGTGCCAGCAGTTACTTGGGGACAAATAGCAATCAGCCCCAGCATTTT.

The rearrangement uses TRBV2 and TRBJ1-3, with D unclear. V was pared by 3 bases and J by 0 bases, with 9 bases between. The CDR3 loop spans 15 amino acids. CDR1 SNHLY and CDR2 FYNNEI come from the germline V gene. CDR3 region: CASSEDGSSGNTIYF. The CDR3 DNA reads TGTGCCAGCAGTGAGGACGGATCCTCTGGAAACACCATATATTTT.

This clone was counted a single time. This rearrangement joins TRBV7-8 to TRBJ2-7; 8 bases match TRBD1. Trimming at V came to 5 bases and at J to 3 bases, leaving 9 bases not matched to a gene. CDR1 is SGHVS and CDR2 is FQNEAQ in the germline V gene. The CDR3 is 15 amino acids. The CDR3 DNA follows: TGTGCCAGCAGCAAGAGAGGCAGGGGGCTCTACGAGCAGTACTTC. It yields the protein CASSKRGRGLYEQYF.

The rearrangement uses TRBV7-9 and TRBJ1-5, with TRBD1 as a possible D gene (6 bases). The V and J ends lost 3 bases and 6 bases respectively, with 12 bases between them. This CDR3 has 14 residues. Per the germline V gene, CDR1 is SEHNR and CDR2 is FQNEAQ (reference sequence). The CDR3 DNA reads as TGTGCCAGCAGCTTCGGGGGCGTAGGTCAGCCCCAGCATTTT. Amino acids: CASSFGGVGQPQHF.

DNA of the CDR3: TGTGCCAGCAGTTTCCGGGACGAGCGCACCGGGGAGCTGTTTTTT. It translates to CASSFRDERTGELFF. The chain has TRBV27 and TRBJ2-2; tentatively, D is TRBD1 or TRBD2 (5 bases each). The CDR3 sequence is 15 residues long. Germline V gene sequence: CDR1 MNHEY, CDR2 SMNVEV (reference sequence). V lost 3 bases and J lost 4, with 12 bases in between.

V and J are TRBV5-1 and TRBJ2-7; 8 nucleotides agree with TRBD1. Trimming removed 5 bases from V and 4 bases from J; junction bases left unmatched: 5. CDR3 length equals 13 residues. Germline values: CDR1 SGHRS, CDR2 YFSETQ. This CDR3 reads CASRDRVGYEQYF. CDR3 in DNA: TGCGCCAGCAGGGACAGGGTGGGGTACGAGCAGTACTTC. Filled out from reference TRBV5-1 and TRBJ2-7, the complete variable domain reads KAGVTQTPRYLIKTRGQQVTLSCSPISGHRSVSWYQQTPGQGLQFLFEYFSETQRNKGNFPGRFSGRQFSNSRSEMNVSTLELGDSALYLCASRDRVGYEQYFGPGTRLTVT.

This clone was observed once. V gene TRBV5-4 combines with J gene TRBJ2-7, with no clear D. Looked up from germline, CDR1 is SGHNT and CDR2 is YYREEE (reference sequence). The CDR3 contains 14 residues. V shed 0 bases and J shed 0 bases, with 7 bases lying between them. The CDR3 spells CASSLGQSSYEQYF. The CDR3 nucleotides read TGTGCCAGCAGCTTGGGACAAAGCTCCTACGAGCAGTACTTC. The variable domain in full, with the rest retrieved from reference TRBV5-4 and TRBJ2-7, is ETGVTQSPTHLIKTRGQQVTLRCSSQSGHNTVSWYQQALGQGPQFIFQYYREEENGRGNFPPRFSGLQFPNYSSELNVNALELDDSALYLCASSLGQSSYEQYFGPGTRLTVT.

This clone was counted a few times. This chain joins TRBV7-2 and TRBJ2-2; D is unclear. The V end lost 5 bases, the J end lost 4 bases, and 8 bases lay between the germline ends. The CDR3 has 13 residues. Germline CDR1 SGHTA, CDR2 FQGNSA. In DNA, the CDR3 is TGTGCCAGCAGCCCCCCGACCACCGGGGAGCTGTTTTTT. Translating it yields CASSPPTTGELFF.

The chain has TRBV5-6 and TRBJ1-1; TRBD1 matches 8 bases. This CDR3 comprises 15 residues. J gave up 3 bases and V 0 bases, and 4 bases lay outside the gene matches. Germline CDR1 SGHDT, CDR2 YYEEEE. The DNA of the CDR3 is TGTGCCAGCAGCTTGGGGGTCAGGGGGCACACTGAAGCTTTCTTT. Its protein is CASSLGVRGHTEAFF.

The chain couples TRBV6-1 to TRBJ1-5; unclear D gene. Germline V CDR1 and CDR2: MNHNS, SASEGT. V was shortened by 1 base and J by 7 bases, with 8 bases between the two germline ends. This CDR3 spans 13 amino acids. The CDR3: CASSEEGWQPQHF. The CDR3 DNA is TGTGCCAGCAGTGAAGAAGGGTGGCAGCCCCAGCATTTT.

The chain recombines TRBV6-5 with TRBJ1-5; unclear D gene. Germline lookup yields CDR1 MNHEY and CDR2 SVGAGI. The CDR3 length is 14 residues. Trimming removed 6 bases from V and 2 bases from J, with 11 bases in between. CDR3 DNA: TGTGCCAGCAGCCCCCATCCTGGCAATCAGCCCCAGCATTTT. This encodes CASSPHPGNQPQHF.

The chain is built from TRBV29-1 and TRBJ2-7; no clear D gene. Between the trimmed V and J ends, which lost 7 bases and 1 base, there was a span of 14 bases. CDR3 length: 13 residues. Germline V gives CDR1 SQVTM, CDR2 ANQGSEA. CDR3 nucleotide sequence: TGCAGCGCCCGGACCCCACTTTCCTACGAGCAGTACTTC. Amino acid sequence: CSARTPLSYEQYF.

This CDR3 reads CASSGAGHPSGANVLTF. The CDR3 DNA reads TGTGCCAGCTCCGGGGCGGGACACCCTTCTGGGGCCAACGTCCTGACTTTC. This sequence joins TRBV28 and TRBJ2-6; D tentatively fits TRBD1 or TRBD2 (6 bases each). The germline CDR1 and CDR2 sequences are MDHEN and SYDVKM. The CDR3 is 17 residues long. Trimming cost V 8 bases and J 1 base, with 18 bases left between them.

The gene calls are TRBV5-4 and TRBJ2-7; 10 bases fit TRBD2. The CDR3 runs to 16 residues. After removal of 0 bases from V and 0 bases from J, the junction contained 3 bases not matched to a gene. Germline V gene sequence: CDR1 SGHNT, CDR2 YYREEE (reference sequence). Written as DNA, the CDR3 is TGTGCCAGCAGCTTGGGGACTAGCGGTCGCTCCTACGAGCAGTACTTC. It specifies CASSLGTSGRSYEQYF.

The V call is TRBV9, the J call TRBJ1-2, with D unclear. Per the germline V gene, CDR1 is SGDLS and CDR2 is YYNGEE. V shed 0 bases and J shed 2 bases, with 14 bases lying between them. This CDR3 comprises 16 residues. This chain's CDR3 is CASSVDFGTRNYGYTF. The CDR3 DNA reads TGTGCCAGCAGCGTAGATTTCGGCACACGAAACTATGGCTACACCTTC.

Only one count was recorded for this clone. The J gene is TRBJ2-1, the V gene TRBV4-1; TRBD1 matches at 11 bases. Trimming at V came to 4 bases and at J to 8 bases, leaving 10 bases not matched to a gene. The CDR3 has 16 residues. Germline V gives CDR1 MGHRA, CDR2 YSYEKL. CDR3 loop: CASSPRGTGGGDEQFF. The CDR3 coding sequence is TGCGCCAGCAGCCCGAGAGGGACAGGGGGTGGAGATGAGCAGTTCTTC.

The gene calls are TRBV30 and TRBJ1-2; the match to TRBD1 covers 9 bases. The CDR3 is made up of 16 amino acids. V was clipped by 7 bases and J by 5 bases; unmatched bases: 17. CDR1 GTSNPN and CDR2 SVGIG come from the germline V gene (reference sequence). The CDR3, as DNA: TGTGCCTCTCTACCGACAGGGGGTAAGATAGAGTATGGCTACACCTTC. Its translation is CASLPTGGKIEYGYTF.

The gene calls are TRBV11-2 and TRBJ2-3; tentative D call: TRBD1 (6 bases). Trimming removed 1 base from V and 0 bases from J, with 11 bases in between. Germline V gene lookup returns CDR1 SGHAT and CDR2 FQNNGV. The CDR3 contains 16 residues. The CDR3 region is CASSLGGPLSTDTQYF. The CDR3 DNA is TGTGCCAGCAGCTTAGGGGGGCCGCTCAGCACAGATACGCAGTATTTT.

The CDR3 loop is CASSQRTSGGASNEQFF. CDR3 DNA sequence: TGCGCCAGCAGCCAACGGACTAGCGGGGGGGCGAGTAATGAGCAGTTCTTC. This sequence joins TRBV4-1 and TRBJ2-1; 15 nucleotides align to TRBD2. Germline V gives CDR1 MGHRA, CDR2 YSYEKL. The CDR3 contains 17 residues. V lost 2 bases, J lost 7 bases, and 6 bases stayed unmatched.

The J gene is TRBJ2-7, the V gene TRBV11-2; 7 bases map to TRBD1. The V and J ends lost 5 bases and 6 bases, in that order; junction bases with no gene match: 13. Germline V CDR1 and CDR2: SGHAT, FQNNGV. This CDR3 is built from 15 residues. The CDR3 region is CASSPSPDRDGEQYF. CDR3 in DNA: TGTGCCAGCAGCCCTAGCCCTGACAGGGATGGCGAGCAGTACTTC.

CDR3 in amino acids: CASSWTATYEQYF. In DNA form, the CDR3 reads TGTGCCAGTAGCTGGACAGCTACCTACGAGCAGTACTTC. This chain uses TRBV19 with TRBJ2-7, with D tentatively TRBD1 (6 bases). Per the germline V gene, CDR1 is LNHDA and CDR2 is SQIVND (reference sequence). V was clipped by 6 bases and J by 2 bases, with 11 bases between them. CDR3 size: 13 residues.

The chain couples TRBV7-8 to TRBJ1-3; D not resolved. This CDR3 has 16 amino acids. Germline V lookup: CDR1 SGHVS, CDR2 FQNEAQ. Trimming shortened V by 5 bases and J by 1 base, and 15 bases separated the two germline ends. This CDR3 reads CASSPQRRESGNTIYF. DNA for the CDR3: TGTGCCAGCAGCCCGCAGCGACGGGAATCTGGAAACACCATATATTTT.

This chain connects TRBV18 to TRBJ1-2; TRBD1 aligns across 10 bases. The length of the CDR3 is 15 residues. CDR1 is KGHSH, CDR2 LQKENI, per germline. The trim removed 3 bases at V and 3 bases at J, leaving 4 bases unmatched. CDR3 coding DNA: TGTGCCAGCTCACCGCCCGGGACAGGGGACTATGGCTACACCTTC. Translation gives CASSPPGTGDYGYTF.

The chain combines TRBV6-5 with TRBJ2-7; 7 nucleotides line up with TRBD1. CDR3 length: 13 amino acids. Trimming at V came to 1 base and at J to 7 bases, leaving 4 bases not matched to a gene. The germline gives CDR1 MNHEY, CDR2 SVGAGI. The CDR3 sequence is CASSYYRGREQYF. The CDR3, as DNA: TGTGCCAGCAGTTACTACAGGGGTAGGGAGCAGTACTTC.

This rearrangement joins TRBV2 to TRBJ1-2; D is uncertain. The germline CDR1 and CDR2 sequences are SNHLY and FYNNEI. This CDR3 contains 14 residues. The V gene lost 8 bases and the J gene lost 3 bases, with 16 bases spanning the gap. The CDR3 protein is CASPPWRPYYGYTF. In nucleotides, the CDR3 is TGTGCCAGCCCCCCGTGGAGGCCTTACTATGGCTACACCTTC.